What follows are 20 T cell receptor beta chains derived from one specimen sequenced in a study of human T cells and chemical hapten exposure. One entry per CDR3 protein results from TCRdb running MiXCR on the RACE reads. The sample records fewer than 150,000 distinct CDR3 sequences, roughly 13% being singletons. Time point of the sample: pre-sensitization, week 0. As to treatment: therapeutic diphenylcyclopropenone sensitization with weekly scalp DPC. Sequences were derived from whole blood, sampled in connection with sensitization to the hapten diphenylcyclopropenone (DPC). These receptors were taken from a woman under 30 with alopecia areata. Some clones in this sample may be carry-over from other donors' samples.

The J gene is TRBJ1-4, the V gene TRBV7-9; a possible D gene is TRBD1 (5 bases). CDR3 length: 15 amino acids. Trimming took 1 base from V and 5 from J, leaving 11 bases between them. In germline, CDR1 is SEHNR, CDR2 FQNEAQ (reference sequence). The CDR3 is CASSLVGGGNEKLFF. The CDR3, as DNA: TGTGCCAGCAGCTTAGTGGGCGGGGGAAATGAAAAACTGTTTTTT.

The chain couples TRBV7-2 to TRBJ2-5; 12 positions agree with TRBD2. J gave up 0 bases and V 6 bases, and 5 bases lay outside the gene matches. This CDR3 region has 16 residues. Germline CDR1 SGHTA, CDR2 FQGNSA. CDR3 protein: CASSPTSGGYQETQYF. DNA for the CDR3: TGTGCCAGCAGTCCAACTAGCGGGGGGTACCAAGAGACCCAGTACTTC. Drawing the rest from reference TRBV7-2 and TRBJ2-5, the complete variable domain is GAGVSQSPSNKVTEKGKDVELRCDPISGHTALYWYRQSLGQGLEFLIYFQGNSAPDKSGLPSDRFSAERTGGSVSTLTIQRTQQEDSAVYLCASSPTSGGYQETQYFGPGTRLLVL.

This clonotype was seen at least ten times. The rearrangement links TRBV20-1 to TRBJ2-1; 11 positions match TRBD2. The germline CDR1 and CDR2 sequences are DFQATT and SNEGSKA (reference sequence). V lost 0 bases, J lost 0 bases, and 7 bases stayed unmatched. The CDR3 is 18 residues long. The CDR3 coding sequence is TGCAGTGCTAGAGATCCAGCTAGCGGGGGGAGCTCCTACAATGAGCAGTTCTTC. It codes for CSARDPASGGSSYNEQFF.

The sample holds a few counts of this clonotype. The genes are TRBV7-2 and TRBJ1-2; D possibly corresponds to TRBD1 (5 bases). The CDR3 is made up of 13 amino acids. V was clipped by 6 bases and J by 4 bases, with 12 bases between them. CDR1 and CDR2 from the germline V gene are SGHTA and FQGNSA. CDR3 nucleotides: TGTGCCAGCAGGGGCAGGGAGGTCTATGGCTACACCTTC. Amino acid sequence: CASRGREVYGYTF.

The V and J genes are TRBV3-1 and TRBJ2-3, with D tentatively TRBD2 (6 bases). The CDR3 spans 14 residues. The V gene's germline CDR1 is LGHDT and CDR2 YNNKEL (reference sequence). The germline V and J ends were trimmed by 4 bases and 0 bases, with 8 bases remaining between them. The CDR3 spells CASSPGLSTDTQYF. CDR3 coding DNA: TGTGCCAGCAGCCCGGGACTGAGCACAGATACGCAGTATTTT.

This clonotype was detected many times. The rearrangement links TRBV6-6 to TRBJ2-3; D perhaps matches TRBD2 (6 bases). The CDR3 spans 15 residues. Germline V gene sequence: CDR1 MNHNY, CDR2 SVGAGI (reference sequence). Trimming removed 6 bases at V and 3 bases at J, with 16 bases between. The CDR3 loop reads CASSTFQLATDTQYF. CDR3 in DNA: TGTGCCAGCAGCACTTTTCAACTAGCAACAGATACGCAGTATTTT.

The gene calls are TRBV18 and TRBJ1-5; a possible D gene is TRBD1 (5 bases). V lost 4 bases, J lost 3 bases, and 10 bases lay in between. Germline V gene lookup returns CDR1 KGHSH and CDR2 LQKENI. This CDR3 contains 14 residues. DNA for the CDR3: TGTGCCAGCTCACTACAGGCGAACAATCAGCCCCAGCATTTT. It is translated as CASSLQANNQPQHF. Full variable domain (rest looked up from reference TRBV18 and TRBJ1-5): NAGVMQNPRHLVRRRGQEARLRCSPMKGHSHVYWYRQLPEEGLKFMVYLQKENIIDESGMPKERFSAEFPKEGPSILRIQQVVRGDSAAYFCASSLQANNQPQHFGDGTRLSIL.

This clonotype came up many times. This rearrangement joins TRBV7-3 to TRBJ2-7, with 7 bases identical to TRBD2. J lost 3 bases, V lost 5 bases, and 10 bases had no gene match. Per germline, CDR1 SGHTA and CDR2 FQGTGA. The CDR3 is 15 residues long. DNA of the CDR3: TGTGCCAGCAGCCCACAGCGGGGCCCCTTCTACGAGCAGTACTTC. Translating it yields CASSPQRGPFYEQYF.

In its sample, this clonotype was seen a few times. The J gene is TRBJ1-1, the V gene TRBV30; D gene ambiguous. Germline-derived CDR1 and CDR2 are GTSNPN and SVGIG (reference sequence). The V and J ends lost 5 bases and 0 bases respectively, with 13 bases between them. This CDR3 has 14 amino acids. The CDR3 reads CAWSPGRMNTEAFF. In DNA form, the CDR3 reads TGTGCCTGGTCTCCAGGCAGGATGAACACTGAAGCTTTCTTT.

V is TRBV7-8 and J is TRBJ2-2; 12 nucleotides agree with TRBD1. The CDR3 is made up of 16 amino acids. The junction had 8 bases not matched to a gene; V was cut back by 5 bases and J by 7 bases. CDR1 and CDR2 (germline): SGHVS, FQNEAQ. The chain's CDR3 is CASSPRGQGAIGELFF. CDR3 nucleotide sequence: TGTGCCAGCAGCCCCCGGGGACAGGGGGCAATCGGGGAGCTGTTTTTT.

In its sample, this clonotype was seen many times. The chain couples TRBV6-4 to TRBJ2-2, with D possibly matching TRBD1 (5 bases). The germline V gene has CDR1 MRHNA and CDR2 SNTAGT. This CDR3 comprises 14 residues. The V end was cut by 6 bases, the J end by 3 bases, with 11 bases between. The CDR3 is CASSPDSDTGELFF. CDR3 DNA: TGTGCCAGCAGCCCTGACAGTGACACCGGGGAGCTGTTTTTT.

This clonotype was counted only a few times. This chain uses TRBV20-1 with TRBJ2-2; D may match TRBD1 or TRBD2 (6 bases each). Germline V CDR1 and CDR2: DFQATT, SNEGSKA (reference sequence). The length of the CDR3 is 15 residues. V was pared by 2 bases and J by 3 bases, with 13 bases between. CDR3 DNA: TGCAGTGCTAGAATGGGGGGCTGGGACACCGGGGAGCTGTTTTTT. Amino acid sequence: CSARMGGWDTGELFF.

This clonotype was picked up a small number of times. CDR3 loop: CASSQDGTGTNTIYF. DNA of the CDR3: TGCGCCAGCAGCCAGGACGGGACAGGGACAAACACCATATATTTT. The V gene is TRBV4-3, the J gene TRBJ1-3, with 9 bases that match TRBD1. Germline V CDR1 and CDR2: LGHNA, YSLEER. V lost 3 bases to trimming and J lost 6 bases; unmatched junction nucleotides: 6. The CDR3 has 15 amino acids.

This clonotype showed up many times. The chain recombines TRBV5-6 with TRBJ2-2; TRBD1 might be the D (5 bases). From germline, CDR1 is SGHDT and CDR2 YYEEEE. The CDR3 totals 17 residues. Deletions cut 0 bases from V and 5 bases from J, with 17 bases between. The CDR3 nucleotides read TGTGCCAGCAGCTTGGGCTATCCAGGGCCAAGGACCGGGGAGCTGTTTTTT. Its translation is CASSLGYPGPRTGELFF. Full variable domain (remainder filled in from reference TRBV5-6 and TRBJ2-2): DAGVTQSPTHLIKTRGQQVTLRCSPKSGHDTVSWYQQALGQGPQFIFQYYEEEERQRGNFPDRFSGHQFPNYSSELNVNALLLGDSALYLCASSLGYPGPRTGELFFGEGSRLTVL.

This clonotype occurred a few times. The V and J genes are TRBV29-1 and TRBJ2-1; D uncertain. V was pared by 3 bases and J by 5 bases, with 11 bases between. The CDR3 length is 13 residues. CDR1 and CDR2 (germline): SQVTM, ANQGSEA. The DNA for the CDR3 is TGCAGCGTTGATTTGGTAGCCAACAATGAGCAGTTCTTC. This translates into CSVDLVANNEQFF.

Written as DNA, the CDR3 is TGTGCCAGCAGCTTATCCACTCCCAGAGCGGGGGGACAAGAGACCCAGTACTTC. Translation: CASSLSTPRAGGQETQYF. The J gene is TRBJ2-5, the V gene TRBV7-6; 9 bases line up with TRBD2. The CDR3 is 18 amino acids. Germline CDR1 reads SGHVS; CDR2 reads FNYEAQ. V shed 2 bases, J shed 2 bases, and the junction held 12 bases outside the gene matches.

The chain combines TRBV27 with TRBJ2-7, with 9 bases lining up with TRBD1. Per the germline V gene, CDR1 is MNHEY and CDR2 is SMNVEV (reference sequence). This CDR3 is 14 amino acids long. Trimming at V came to 10 bases and at J to 5 bases, leaving 12 bases not matched to a gene. The CDR3 DNA sequence: TGTGCCATTTTTCTGAGACAGGGGGATAACGAGCAGTACTTC. It encodes CAIFLRQGDNEQYF.

V is TRBV3-1 and J is TRBJ1-2; D call uncertain. Looked up from germline, CDR1 is LGHDT and CDR2 is YNNKEL (reference sequence). The CDR3 sequence is 14 residues long. Trimming shortened V by 1 base and J by 6 bases, and 12 bases separated the two germline ends. As DNA, the CDR3 is TGTGCCAGCAGCCAAGCGGAGACGGCCAATGGCTACACCTTC. It codes for CASSQAETANGYTF.

This clonotype was seen repeatedly, ten times or more. This chain joins TRBV7-9 and TRBJ1-1, with D unclear. The CDR3 totals 13 residues. V lost 1 base and J lost 3, with 6 bases in between. Germline CDR1 is SEHNR and CDR2 is FQNEAQ (reference sequence). CDR3: CASSLVGYTEAFF. Here the CDR3 DNA reads TGTGCCAGCAGCTTAGTGGGTTACACTGAAGCTTTCTTT. The full variable domain, with the rest looked up from reference TRBV7-9 and TRBJ1-1, is DTGVSQNPRHKITKRGQNVTFRCDPISEHNRLYWYRQTLGQGPEFLTYFQNEAQLEKSRLLSDRFSAERPKGSFSTLEIQRTEQGDSAMYLCASSLVGYTEAFFGQGTRLTVV.

The chain recombines TRBV12-3 or TRBV12-4 with TRBJ2-2, with D unresolved. V was cut by 7 bases and J by 4 bases, with 13 bases left in between. This CDR3 is 14 amino acids long. Written as DNA, the CDR3 is TGTGCCAGCATCCCGATGGCCGTCACCGGGGAGCTGTTTTTT. Protein sequence: CASIPMAVTGELFF.